The rows below give T cell receptor beta chains drawn from one sample of a study of regulatory T cells in long-lasting Graves disease. TCRdb processed the multiplex PCR reads anew with MiXCR; each CDR3 protein has one entry. The sample contains around 400,000 distinct CDR3 sequences, about 20% of which appear only once. Material: peripheral blood mononuclear cells (PBMCs), obtained when the disease was refractory, from a patient treated with antithyroid drugs. All receptors derive from a female donor with Graves disease. CDR3s include the opening cysteine and the closing phenylalanine or tryptophan. Each record gives: J gene, D gene, V gene, clone size, CDR3 length, CDR3 protein, CDR3 DNA. A D gene is named only where the DNA matches it firmly. The listing skips clone size in some rows; elsewhere it reads once, few, many or a size class.

TRBJ1-2,-,TRBV28,many,14,CASSPRGGSYGYTF,TGTGCCAGCAGTCCCCGGGGGGGCAGCTATGGCTACACCTTC
TRBJ2-2,TRBD2,TRBV24-1,few,15,CATSRLAGGGGELFF,TGTGCCACCAGTCGACTAGCGGGAGGAGGCGGGGAGCTGTTTTTT
TRBJ2-7,-,TRBV25-1,few,15,CASSAIGWQAYEQYF,TGTGCCAGCAGTGCCATAGGGTGGCAAGCTTACGAGCAGTACTTC
TRBJ1-1,-,TRBV12-3/TRBV12-4,few,13,CASRSDRSTEAFF,TGTGCCTCTCGGTCGGACAGATCCACTGAAGCTTTCTTT
TRBJ2-2,TRBD1,TRBV19,few,16,CASTPRGQGAGGELFF,TGTGCCAGTACCCCCAGGGGACAGGGGGCAGGTGGGGAGCTGTTTTTT
TRBJ2-7,-,TRBV12-3/TRBV12-4,-,12,CASSADGYEQYF,TGTGCCAGCAGTGCAGACGGCTACGAGCAGTACTTC
TRBJ1-2,TRBD1,TRBV4-1,many,15,CASSQDDRVLGGYTF,TGCGCCAGCAGCCAAGATGACAGGGTTTTGGGTGGCTACACCTTC
TRBJ1-4,-,TRBV4-2,few,15,CASSREGRKNEKLFF,TGTGCCAGCAGCCGGGAAGGGAGGAAAAATGAAAAACTGTTTTTT
TRBJ2-7,TRBD1,TRBV24-1,-,15,CATSDLRQGMYEQYF,TGTGCCACCAGTGATTTGAGACAGGGGATGTACGAGCAGTACTTC
TRBJ2-3,-,TRBV10-3,many,15,CAISESGGSTDTQYF,TGTGCCATCAGTGAGTCCGGAGGAAGCACAGATACGCAGTATTTT
TRBJ2-5,-,TRBV5-6,few,16,CASSLYRDPLRETQYF,TGTGCCAGCAGCTTGTACCGGGACCCTTTGCGAGAGACCCAGTACTTC
TRBJ1-1,TRBD1,TRBV3-1,few,16,CASSRDRGRRNTEAFF,TGTGCCAGCAGCCGAGACAGGGGGCGACGGAACACTGAAGCTTTCTTT
TRBJ2-2,-,TRBV5-5,-,15,CASSLNRAGTGELFF,TGTGCCAGCAGCTTGAATCGGGCCGGCACCGGGGAGCTGTTTTTT
TRBJ1-5,-,TRBV7-9,few,14,CASSFGQYNQPQHF,TGTGCCAGCAGCTTCGGACAGTACAATCAGCCCCAGCATTTT
TRBJ1-5,-,TRBV20-1,-,13,CSARSTGDQPQHF,TGCAGTGCTAGAAGTACAGGTGATCAGCCCCAGCATTTT
TRBJ1-5,-,TRBV2,few,14,CASSADRVDQPQHF,TGTGCCAGCAGCGCCGATCGGGTCGATCAGCCCCAGCATTTT
TRBJ2-1,-,TRBV2,-,13,CASRDRTYNEQFF,TGTGCCAGCAGGGACCGCACCTACAATGAGCAGTTCTTC
TRBJ2-7,TRBD2,TRBV27,-,16,CASSLSRIGRVGEQYF,TGTGCCAGCAGTTTAAGCCGGATCGGGAGGGTGGGCGAGCAGTACTTC
TRBJ2-7,TRBD1,TRBV19,-,14,CASSPGGPHYEQYF,TGTGCCAGTAGCCCAGGGGGCCCGCACTACGAGCAGTACTTC
TRBJ2-5,-,TRBV20-1,few,19,CSARDPAHIGGPLRETQYF,TGCAGTGCTAGAGATCCCGCCCACATCGGCGGGCCTTTACGAGAGACCCAGTACTTC
TRBJ1-2,-,TRBV19,-,13,CASQGFPNYGYTF,TGTGCCAGCCAGGGATTCCCTAACTATGGCTACACCTTC
TRBJ2-7,TRBD1,TRBV28,many,17,CASSPGQGRPPDHEQYF,TGTGCCAGCAGCCCCGGACAGGGGAGGCCCCCCGATCACGAGCAGTACTTC
TRBJ1-5,-,TRBV6-2/TRBV6-3,-,16,CASSYRRVAGNQPQHF,TGTGCCAGCAGTTACCGAAGGGTGGCGGGCAATCAGCCCCAGCATTTT
TRBJ1-1,-,TRBV9,-,14,CASSASNMNTEAFF,TGTGCCAGCAGCGCTTCCAACATGAACACTGAAGCTTTCTTT
TRBJ1-2,TRBD1,TRBV19,once,15,CASRVQGAENYGYTF,TGTGCCAGTAGAGTACAGGGGGCGGAGAACTATGGCTACACCTTC
TRBJ2-7,-,TRBV2,few,16,CASRTPGAGESYEQYF,TGTGCCAGCAGGACGCCCGGGGCAGGAGAATCCTACGAGCAGTACTTC
TRBJ2-2,-,TRBV11-2,many,15,CASRRPGTNTGELFF,TGTGCCAGCAGGCGGCCAGGAACGAACACCGGGGAGCTGTTTTTT
TRBJ1-2,TRBD1,TRBV5-1,few,17,CASSPDRGAGLIYGYTF,TGCGCCAGCAGCCCAGACAGGGGGGCAGGGCTTATCTATGGCTACACCTTC
TRBJ1-6,-,TRBV6-1,-,11,CASSTGGILHF,TGTGCCAGCAGTACGGGAGGGATCCTCCACTTT
TRBJ1-1,-,TRBV6-1,-,17,CASIPEGGARVGTEAFF,TGTGCCAGCATCCCCGAGGGGGGCGCCCGGGTCGGCACTGAAGCTTTCTTT
TRBJ1-1,TRBD1,TRBV5-1,few,16,CASSPRQGGRNTEAFF,TGCGCCAGCAGCCCCCGACAGGGGGGAAGGAACACTGAAGCTTTCTTT